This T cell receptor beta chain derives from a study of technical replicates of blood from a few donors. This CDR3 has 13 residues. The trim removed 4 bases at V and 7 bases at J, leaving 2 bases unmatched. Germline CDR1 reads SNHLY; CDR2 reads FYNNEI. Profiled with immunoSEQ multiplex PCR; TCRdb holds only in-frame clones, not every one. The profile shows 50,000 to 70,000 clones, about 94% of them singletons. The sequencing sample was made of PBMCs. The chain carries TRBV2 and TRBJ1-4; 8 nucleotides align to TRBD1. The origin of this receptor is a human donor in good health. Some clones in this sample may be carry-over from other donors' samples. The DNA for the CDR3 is TGTGCCAGCAGTGGAGACAGGGGTGAAAAACTGTTTTTT. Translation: CASSGDRGEKLFF. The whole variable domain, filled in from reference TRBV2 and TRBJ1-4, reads EPEVTQTPSHQVTQMGQEVILRCVPISNHLYFYWYRQILGQKVEFLVSFYNNEISEKSEIFDDQFSVERPDGSNFTLKIRSTKLEDSAMYFCASSGDRGEKLFFGSGTQLSVL.